This TCR beta chain is from a study of blood T cell repertoires in COVID-19. Whole-study context: The origin of the acute and convalescent COVID-19 samples was the United States, Italy and Spain. T cells, B-cell-depleted T cells, or PBMCs provided the cDNA or gDNA that served as material.

The CDR3 loop spans 15 amino acids. With 2 bases removed from V and 4 bases from J, the gap between germline ends came to 13 bases. The germline V gene encodes CDR1 SGHDT and CDR2 YYEEEE. Original handling: Amplification of reference gene primers was used by the study to estimate nucleated cell counts. Some clones are missing from TCRdb's copy, which holds only in-frame ones; the method was immunoSEQ multiplex PCR. V, J and clone size were drawn from that table, and D and trimming were deduced from the DNA. Among about 140,000 clones, 75% to 90% were seen once, and the ten largest hold roughly 4%. This receptor was taken from a woman of 80 years or more with acute or convalescent COVID-19. This sequence joins TRBV5-6 and TRBJ2-1; D is perhaps TRBD1 (6 bases). Input material: peripheral blood. The CDR3 is CASSFGTGQYNEQFF. CDR3 DNA sequence: TGTGCCAGCAGCTTCGGAACCGGACAGTACAATGAGCAGTTCTTC. Full variable domain (remainder filled in from reference TRBV5-6 and TRBJ2-1): DAGVTQSPTHLIKTRGQQVTLRCSPKSGHDTVSWYQQALGQGPQFIFQYYEEEERQRGNFPDRFSGHQFPNYSSELNVNALLLGDSALYLCASSFGTGQYNEQFFGPGTRLTVL.